The 5 T cell receptor beta chains reported below all come from one sample, sequenced in a study of shared clonotypes between healthy human individuals. TCRdb's copy holds only in-frame clones and misses some; the assay was immunoSEQ multiplex PCR. The sample lists 1,500,000 or so clones; roughly 96% were seen once. The sequenced sample was naive CD4+ T cells sorted from blood. Subset noted: CD45RA+ positively selected. These receptors all come from a man aged 25-40 years in good health.

The chain employs TRBV7-2 and TRBJ2-1, with D perhaps TRBD2 (6 bases). The ends were cut back, 3 bases at V and 4 bases at J, with 19 bases in the middle. This CDR3 contains 17 residues. The germline V gene encodes CDR1 SGHTA and CDR2 FQGNSA. The CDR3 sequence: CASSLGLALATYNEQFF. DNA of the CDR3: TGTGCCAGCAGCTTGGGGCTAGCGTTGGCAACATACAATGAGCAGTTCTTC.

V usage is TRBV5-1 and J usage is TRBJ1-4; no clear D. This CDR3 has 15 amino acids. V gave up 5 bases and J gave up 0 bases, with 11 bases separating them. CDR1 and CDR2 (germline): SGHRS, YFSETQ. The CDR3 DNA sequence: TGCGCCAGCAGAGACATAGCAGCAACTAATGAAAAACTGTTTTTT. Translation: CASRDIAATNEKLFF.

CDR3 nucleotides: TGTGCCAGCAGCGTAGACAGCTACTATGGCTACACCTTC. This translates into CASSVDSYYGYTF. This chain links TRBV9 with TRBJ1-2; D gene unclear. Germline CDR1 and CDR2: SGDLS and YYNGEE. CDR3 length equals 13 residues. Trimming took 0 bases from V and 3 from J, leaving 6 bases between them.

V and J are TRBV14 and TRBJ1-3; no reliable D call. This CDR3 region has 17 residues. Germline CDR1 and CDR2: SGHDN and FVKESK. The V gene lost 2 bases and the J gene lost 0 bases, with 14 bases spanning the gap. CDR3 sequence reads: CASSQSKARISGNTIYF. The DNA for the CDR3 is TGTGCCAGCAGCCAATCAAAAGCCCGCATCTCTGGAAACACCATATATTTT.

Worth noting for this clone: Other DNA sequences in this sample translate to the same CDR3. The J gene is TRBJ1-2, the V gene TRBV19; D unclear. V dropped 0 bases and J dropped 5 bases, with 7 bases sitting between them. CDR1 is LNHDA and CDR2 is SQIVND in the germline V gene (reference sequence). This CDR3 spans 13 amino acids. The CDR3 coding sequence is TGTGCCAGTAGTATAGACAGAAATTATGGCTACACCTTC. It yields the protein CASSIDRNYGYTF.